The present entry profiles one T cell receptor (beta chain) with its context. Its antigen is as yet unknown. The data belong to a study of shared clonotypes between healthy human individuals. Background on the study: Each donor's CD8 memory used one plate, CD8 naive two, each CD4 subset three.

Germline CDR1 and CDR2: SGHNT and YYREEE (reference sequence). The V end was cut by 2 bases, the J end by 12 bases, with 12 bases between. The CDR3 is 12 residues long. Findings and limits, study-wide: Compared with memory subsets, naive subsets generally had larger estimated richness. Generation probabilities were higher for clonotypes shared across all four sorted-subset donors than for unshared ones. Some naive CD4 clonotypes, roughly 4.7%, turned up in common across several donors.

Profiled with immunoSEQ multiplex PCR; TCRdb holds only in-frame clones, not every one. The sample has 2 million to 2.5 million clones; 85% to 95% are singletons. The V and J genes are TRBV5-4 and TRBJ2-4, with D possibly called TRBD1 or TRBD2 (6 bases each). The sequenced sample was naive CD4+ T cells sorted from blood. Subset reported: CD45RA+ positively selected. This TCR came from a man younger than 30 in good health. The CDR3 spells CASSFGGLSQYF. In DNA form, the CDR3 reads TGTGCCAGCAGCTTTGGGGGGCTCAGTCAGTACTTC.